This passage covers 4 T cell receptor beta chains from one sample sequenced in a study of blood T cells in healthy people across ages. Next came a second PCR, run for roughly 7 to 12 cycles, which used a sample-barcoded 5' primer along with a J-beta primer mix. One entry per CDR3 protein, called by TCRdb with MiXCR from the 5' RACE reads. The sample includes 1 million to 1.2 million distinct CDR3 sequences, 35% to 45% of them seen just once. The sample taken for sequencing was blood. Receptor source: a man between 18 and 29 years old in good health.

CDR3 in DNA: TGTGCCAGCAGTTCCGGACAGGGGGAGAGTGGCTACACCTTC. Amino acid sequence: CASSSGQGESGYTF. The V gene is TRBV27, the J gene TRBJ1-2, with 10 nucleotides matching TRBD1. After removal of 4 bases from V and 7 bases from J, the junction contained 6 bases not matched to a gene. The CDR3 contains 14 residues. From germline, CDR1 is MNHEY and CDR2 SMNVEV (reference sequence).

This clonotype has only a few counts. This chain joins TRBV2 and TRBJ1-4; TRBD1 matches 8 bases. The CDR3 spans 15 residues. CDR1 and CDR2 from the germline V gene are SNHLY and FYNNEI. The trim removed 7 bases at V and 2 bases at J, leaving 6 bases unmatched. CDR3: CASNSRGHTNEKLFF. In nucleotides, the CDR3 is TGTGCCAGCAATAGCAGGGGGCATACTAATGAAAAACTGTTTTTT.

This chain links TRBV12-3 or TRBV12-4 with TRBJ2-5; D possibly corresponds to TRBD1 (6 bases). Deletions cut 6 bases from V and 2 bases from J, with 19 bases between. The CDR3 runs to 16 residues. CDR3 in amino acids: CASSLRPGHPQETQYF. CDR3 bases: TGTGCCAGCAGCCTCCGACCGGGACATCCGCAAGAGACCCAGTACTTC.

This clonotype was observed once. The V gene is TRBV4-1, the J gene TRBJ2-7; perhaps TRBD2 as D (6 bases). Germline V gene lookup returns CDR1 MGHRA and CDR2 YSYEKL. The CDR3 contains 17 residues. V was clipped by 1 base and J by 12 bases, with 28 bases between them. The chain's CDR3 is CASSQGKKDGGTLLLYF. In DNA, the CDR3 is TGCGCCAGCAGCCAAGGGAAAAAAGATGGGGGGACCCTACTACTGTACTTC.